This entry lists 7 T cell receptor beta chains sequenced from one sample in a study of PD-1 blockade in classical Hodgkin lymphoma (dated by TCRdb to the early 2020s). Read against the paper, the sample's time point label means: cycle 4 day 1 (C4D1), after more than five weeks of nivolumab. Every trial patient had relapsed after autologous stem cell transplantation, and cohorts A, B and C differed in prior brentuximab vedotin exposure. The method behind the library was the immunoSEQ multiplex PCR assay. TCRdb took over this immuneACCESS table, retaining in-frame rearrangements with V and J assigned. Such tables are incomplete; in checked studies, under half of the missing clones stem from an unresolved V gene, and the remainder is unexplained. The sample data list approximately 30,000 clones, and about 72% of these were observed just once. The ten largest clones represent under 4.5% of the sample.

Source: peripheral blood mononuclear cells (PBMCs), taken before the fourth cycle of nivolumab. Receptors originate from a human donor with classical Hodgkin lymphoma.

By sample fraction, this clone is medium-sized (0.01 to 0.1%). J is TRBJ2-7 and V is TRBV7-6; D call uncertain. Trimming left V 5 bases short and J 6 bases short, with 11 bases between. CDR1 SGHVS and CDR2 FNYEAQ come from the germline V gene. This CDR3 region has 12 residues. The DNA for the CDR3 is TGTGCCAGCAGCCCCAATTATCGCGAGCAGTACTTC. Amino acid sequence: CASSPNYREQYF.

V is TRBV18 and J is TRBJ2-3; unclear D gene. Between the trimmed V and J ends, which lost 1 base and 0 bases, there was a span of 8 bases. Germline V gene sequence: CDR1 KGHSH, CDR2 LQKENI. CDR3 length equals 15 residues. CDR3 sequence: CASSPLTTSTDTQYF. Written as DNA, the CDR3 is TGTGCCAGCTCACCACTTACTACCAGCACAGATACGCAGTATTTT.

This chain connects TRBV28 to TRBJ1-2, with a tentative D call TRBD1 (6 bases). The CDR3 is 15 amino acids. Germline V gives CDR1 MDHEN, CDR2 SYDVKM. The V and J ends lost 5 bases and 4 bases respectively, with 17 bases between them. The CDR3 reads CASSQQIRGGYGYTF. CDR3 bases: TGTGCCAGCAGTCAACAGATCAGGGGTGGCTATGGCTACACCTTC.

The CDR3 sequence: CASSWVGGEPQHF. The CDR3 nucleotides read TGTGCCAGCAGTTGGGTGGGGGGGGAGCCCCAGCATTTT. The V gene is TRBV27, the J gene TRBJ1-5; D is possibly TRBD1 (5 bases). The CDR3 has 13 amino acids. Trimming pared 4 bases from V and 8 bases from J, leaving 12 bases between. Germline V gene data show CDR1 as MNHEY and CDR2 as SMNVEV (reference sequence).

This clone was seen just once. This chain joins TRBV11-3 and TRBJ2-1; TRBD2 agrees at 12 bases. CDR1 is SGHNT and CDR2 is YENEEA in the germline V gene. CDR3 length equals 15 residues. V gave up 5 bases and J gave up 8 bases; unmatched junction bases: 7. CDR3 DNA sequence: TGTGCCAGCAGCACCCGGACTAGCGGGGACGATGAGCAGTTCTTC. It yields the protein CASSTRTSGDDEQFF. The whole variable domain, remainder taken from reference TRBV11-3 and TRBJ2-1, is EAGVVQSPRYKIIEKKQPVAFWCNPISGHNTLYWYLQNLGQGPELLIRYENEEAVDDSQLPKDRFSAERLKGVDSTLKIQPAELGDSAVYLCASSTRTSGDDEQFFGPGTRLTVL.

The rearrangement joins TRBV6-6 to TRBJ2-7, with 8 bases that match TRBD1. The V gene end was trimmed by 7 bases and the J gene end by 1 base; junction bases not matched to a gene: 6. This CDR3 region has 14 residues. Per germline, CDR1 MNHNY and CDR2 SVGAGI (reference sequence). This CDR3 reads CASKVQGDSYEQYF. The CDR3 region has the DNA TGTGCCAGCAAGGTACAGGGGGATTCCTACGAGCAGTACTTC.

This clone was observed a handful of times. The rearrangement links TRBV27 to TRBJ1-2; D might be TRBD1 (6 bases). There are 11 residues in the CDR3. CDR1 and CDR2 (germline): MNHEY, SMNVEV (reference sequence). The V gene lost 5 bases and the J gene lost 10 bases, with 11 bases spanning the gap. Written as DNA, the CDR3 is TGTGCCAGCAGTGGGGGGGCGGACTACACCTTC. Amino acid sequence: CASSGGADYTF.